This T cell receptor beta chain was recorded in a study of tumor-infiltrating lymphocytes in primary liver carcinoma (dated by TCRdb to 2016 to 2017). General notes on the study: Hepatocellular carcinoma (four) or combined HCC and intrahepatic cholangiocarcinoma (one) was present in the five patients, who were three men and two women aged 30 to 69 years. The five patients had tumors of stage T1-T3 N0M0, with maximum diameters ranging from 4.2 to 10 cm. Samples yielded roughly 3.5 to 8 million productive TCRbeta reads; read depth did not differ significantly between tissue types. TCRbeta repertoire sequencing, expression microarrays and whole-exome sequencing were combined in the study across five regions of each liver tumor, with adjacent normal tissue and blood also included. A total of roughly 35 specimens from 5 patients went through TCRbeta repertoire sequencing, namely 25 tumor regions, 5 adjacent noncancerous liver tissues and 5 peripheral blood samples. The roughly 25 tumor region samples were profiled with Agilent mRNA microarrays so that TCRbeta repertoire diversity could be related to the local molecular phenotype. Repertoires from technical replicates were highly reproducible, with mean shared-clone rates roughly 0.9 and correlation coefficients above 0.95. Results the study describes overall, beyond this receptor: The study included only five or six patients, and the authors note findings should be validated in a larger study. Compared with blood, tumors had a significantly larger share of the repertoire taken up by the top 250 clones (p = 0.039). Bulk unsorted samples precluded comparing CD4+ and CD8+ T cell repertoires. Only about 7.5-24% of top clones were found in all five regions of a tumor, suggesting spatial heterogeneity of tumor-infiltrating T cells. Repertoire overlap was higher between tumor regions (mean roughly 35%) than tumor-adjacent (17%) or tumor-blood (roughly 14%) pairs, consistent with antigen-driven expansion. Only the TCR beta chain was sequenced, which likely underestimates true repertoire diversity because unpaired alpha chains were not captured.

CDR1 is given as DFQATT and CDR2 as SNEGSKA, both from the germline V gene (reference sequence). The V end loses 3 bases and the J end loses 7 bases, and a stretch of 7 bases separates them. From the cysteine up to the phenylalanine, the CDR3 has a length of 11 residues. This entry keeps only the CDR3 DNA: 33 bases, framed from base 1. In its sample, this clonotype was seen once. It has no known antigen specificity. A clone one base away is much larger, so this may be a read error. Without any cell sorting, total RNA and DNA were extracted together from roughly 21-30 mg of bulk tissue using the AllPrep DNA/RNA mini kit. Surgical resection was performed in China between late 2015 and early 2016 on about 5 patients with histopathologically diagnosed primary liver carcinoma. Chronic HBV infection was present in the patients, and the patients were treatment-naive at sampling. Five spatially separated regions were sampled from each tumor: the superior, inferior, left-lateral and right-lateral poles, plus the tumor centre. According to histology, viable tumor cells made up more than 85% of every tumor sample. Fresh tumor and adjacent tissue pieces were bisected, with one half stored in RNAlater at -80 degrees C and the other half sent for histology.

A constant-region primer and ProtoScript II reverse transcriptase were used to reverse-transcribe TCRbeta-specific cDNA from approximately 450 ng total RNA. TCRbeta libraries were built with three nested multiplex PCR rounds, a slightly modified ARM-PCR procedure. Each of the first two PCR rounds ran for roughly 11 cycles and used multiplex TRBV1-TRBV30 forward primers together with a Cbeta reverse primer. A final 25-cycle PCR with Deep VentR polymerase added sample barcodes and Illumina adapters. Amplicons of 200-500 bp were gel-purified with a QIAquick gel extraction kit before sequencing. The TCRbeta amplicons were sequenced with 250-bp paired-end reads on an Illumina HiSeq 2500. The authors' analysis ran thus. Reads were quality-trimmed with Trimmomatic v0.33, and paired reads were merged with FLASH v1.2.11 to recover full CDR3 sequences. V, D and J germline segments were assigned to the rearranged TCRbeta sequences using MiGEC v1.2.1b. Clonotype statistics, along with Shannon-Wiener diversity indices, were calculated using VDJtools v1.0.0. To reduce sampling bias, subsequent analyses other than the diversity analysis used only the 250 most abundant clonotypes in each sample. TCRdb took the public reads, trimmed them with fastp at Q25, ran MiXCR for clone calling and kept in-frame beta chains. Each CDR3 protein gets just one entry, which takes the most common genes and DNA from the rows behind it. The V and J calls follow TCRdb's processing rather than the paper's. The sample includes around 32,000 distinct CDR3 sequences, with roughly four fifths observed a single time. The ten largest clonotypes hold roughly a third of the sample.

The chain employs TRBV20-1 and TRBJ2-1; the D gene is perhaps TRBD2, from 5 matching bases. The sequencing sample was made of liver tumor tissue from sampling region 5. The cell subset or site label, read with the paper, signifies: tumor region T5, tumor centre. The TCR originated in a man aged 40-49 years with primary liver carcinoma and hepatitis B virus infection. DNA sequence: TGCAGTGCTAGGCCGGGGAATGAGCAGTTCTTC. This is translated as CSARPGNEQFF.